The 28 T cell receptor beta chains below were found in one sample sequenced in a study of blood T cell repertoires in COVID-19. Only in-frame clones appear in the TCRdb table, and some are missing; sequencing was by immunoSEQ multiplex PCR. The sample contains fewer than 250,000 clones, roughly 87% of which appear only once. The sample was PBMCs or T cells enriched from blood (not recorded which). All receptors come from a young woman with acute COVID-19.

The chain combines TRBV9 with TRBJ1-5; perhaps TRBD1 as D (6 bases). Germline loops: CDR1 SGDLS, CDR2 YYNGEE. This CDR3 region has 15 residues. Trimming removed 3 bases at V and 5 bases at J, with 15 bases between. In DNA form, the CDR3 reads TGTGCCAGCAGCGAGGGGGAGGGAGGGGATCAGCCCCAGCATTTT. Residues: CASSEGEGGDQPQHF.

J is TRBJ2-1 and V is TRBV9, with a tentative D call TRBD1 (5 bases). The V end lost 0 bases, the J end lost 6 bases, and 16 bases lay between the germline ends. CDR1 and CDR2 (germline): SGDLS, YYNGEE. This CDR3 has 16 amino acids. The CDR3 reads CASSVVDSLETNEQFF. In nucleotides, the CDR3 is TGTGCCAGCAGCGTAGTAGACAGTTTAGAGACCAATGAGCAGTTCTTC.

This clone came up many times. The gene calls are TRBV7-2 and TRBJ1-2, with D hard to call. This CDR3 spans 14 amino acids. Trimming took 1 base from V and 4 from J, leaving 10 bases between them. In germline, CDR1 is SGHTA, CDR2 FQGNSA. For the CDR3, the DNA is TGTGCCAGCAGCTTAGAGTCTCAGGTCTATGGCTACACCTTC. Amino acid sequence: CASSLESQVYGYTF.

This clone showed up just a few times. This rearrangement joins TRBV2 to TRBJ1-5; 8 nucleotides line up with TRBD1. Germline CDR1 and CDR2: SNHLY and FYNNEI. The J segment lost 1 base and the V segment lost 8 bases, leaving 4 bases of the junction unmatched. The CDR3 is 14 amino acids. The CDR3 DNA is TGTGCCAGCCAGGGGGCCGGGAGCAATCAGCCCCAGCATTTT. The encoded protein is CASQGAGSNQPQHF.

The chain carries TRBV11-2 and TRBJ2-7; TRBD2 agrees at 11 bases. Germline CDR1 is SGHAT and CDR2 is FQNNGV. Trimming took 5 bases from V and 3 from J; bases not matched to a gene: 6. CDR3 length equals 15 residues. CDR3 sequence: CASSKTSGGFYEQYF. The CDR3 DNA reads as TGTGCCAGCAGCAAAACTAGCGGGGGTTTCTACGAGCAGTACTTC.

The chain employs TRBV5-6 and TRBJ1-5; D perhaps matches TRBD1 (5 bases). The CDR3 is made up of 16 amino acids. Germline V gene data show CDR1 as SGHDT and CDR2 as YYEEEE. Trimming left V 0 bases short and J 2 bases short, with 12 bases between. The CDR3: CASSLARVGGNQPQHF. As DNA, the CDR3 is TGTGCCAGCAGCTTGGCCAGGGTAGGAGGCAATCAGCCCCAGCATTTT.

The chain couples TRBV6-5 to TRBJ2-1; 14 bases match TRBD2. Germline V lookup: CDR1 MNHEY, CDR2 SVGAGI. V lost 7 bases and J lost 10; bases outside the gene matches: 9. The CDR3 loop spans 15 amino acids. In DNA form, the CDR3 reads TGTGCCAGCACCCCGACTAGCGGGGGGGCCAGGGAGCAGTTCTTC. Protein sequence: CASTPTSGGAREQFF.

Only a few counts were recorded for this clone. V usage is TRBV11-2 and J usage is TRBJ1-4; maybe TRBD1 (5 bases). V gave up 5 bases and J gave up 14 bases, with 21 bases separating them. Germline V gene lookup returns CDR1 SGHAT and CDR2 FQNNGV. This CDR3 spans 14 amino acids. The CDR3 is CASSPSGLLVRLFF. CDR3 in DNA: TGTGCCAGCAGCCCGTCGGGACTGCTTGTGCGGCTGTTTTTT.

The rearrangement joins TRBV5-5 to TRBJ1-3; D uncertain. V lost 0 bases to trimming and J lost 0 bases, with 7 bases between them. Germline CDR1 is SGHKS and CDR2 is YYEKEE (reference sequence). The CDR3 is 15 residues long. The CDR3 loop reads CASSLGPTSGNTIYF. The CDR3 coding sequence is TGTGCCAGCAGCTTGGGGCCAACCTCTGGAAACACCATATATTTT.

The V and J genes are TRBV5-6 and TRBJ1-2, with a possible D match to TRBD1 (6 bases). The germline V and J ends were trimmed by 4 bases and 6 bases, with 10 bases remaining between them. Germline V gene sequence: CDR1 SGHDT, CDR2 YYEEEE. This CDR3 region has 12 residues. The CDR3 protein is CASSAGQNGYTF. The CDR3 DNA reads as TGTGCCAGCAGCGCTGGACAGAATGGCTACACCTTC.

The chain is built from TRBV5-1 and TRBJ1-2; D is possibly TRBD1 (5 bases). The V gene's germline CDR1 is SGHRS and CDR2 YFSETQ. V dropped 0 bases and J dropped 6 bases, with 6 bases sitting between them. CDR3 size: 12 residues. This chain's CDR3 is CASSLEGNGYTF. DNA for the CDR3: TGCGCCAGCAGCTTGGAGGGGAATGGCTACACCTTC.

The DNA for the CDR3 is TGTGCCAGCAGCCAAGATTCCCGGCCAGCGGGGGGAACCGGGGAGCTGTTTTTT. Encoded protein: CASSQDSRPAGGTGELFF. J is TRBJ2-2 and V is TRBV4-2, with 9 nucleotides matching TRBD2. This CDR3 spans 18 amino acids. Germline V gene data show CDR1 as LGHNA and CDR2 as YNFKEQ. V gave up 0 bases and J gave up 5 bases; unmatched junction bases: 10.

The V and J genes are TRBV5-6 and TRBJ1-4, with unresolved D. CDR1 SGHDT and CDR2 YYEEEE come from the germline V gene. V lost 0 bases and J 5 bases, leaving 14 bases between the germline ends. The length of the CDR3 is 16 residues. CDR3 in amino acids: CASSLAGVRSNEKLFF. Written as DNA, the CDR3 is TGTGCCAGCAGCTTGGCTGGTGTCCGGTCCAATGAAAAACTGTTTTTT. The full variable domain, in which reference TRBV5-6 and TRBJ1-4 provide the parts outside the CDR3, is DAGVTQSPTHLIKTRGQQVTLRCSPKSGHDTVSWYQQALGQGPQFIFQYYEEEERQRGNFPDRFSGHQFPNYSSELNVNALLLGDSALYLCASSLAGVRSNEKLFFGSGTQLSVL.

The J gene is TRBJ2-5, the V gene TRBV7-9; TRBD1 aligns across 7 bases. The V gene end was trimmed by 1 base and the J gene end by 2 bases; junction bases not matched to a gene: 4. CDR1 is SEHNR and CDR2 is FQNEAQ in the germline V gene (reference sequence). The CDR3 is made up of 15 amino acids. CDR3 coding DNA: TGTGCCAGCAGCTTAGTGCAGGGGGAACAAGAGACCCAGTACTTC. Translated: CASSLVQGEQETQYF. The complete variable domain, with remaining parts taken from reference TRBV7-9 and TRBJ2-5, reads DTGVSQNPRHKITKRGQNVTFRCDPISEHNRLYWYRQTLGQGPEFLTYFQNEAQLEKSRLLSDRFSAERPKGSFSTLEIQRTEQGDSAMYLCASSLVQGEQETQYFGPGTRLLVL.

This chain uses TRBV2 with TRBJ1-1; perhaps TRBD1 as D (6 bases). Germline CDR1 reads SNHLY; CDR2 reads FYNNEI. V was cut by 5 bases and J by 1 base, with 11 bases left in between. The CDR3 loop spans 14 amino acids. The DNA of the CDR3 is TGTGCCAGCAGTCCCTTACAGGGGAACACTGAAGCTTTCTTT. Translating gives CASSPLQGNTEAFF.

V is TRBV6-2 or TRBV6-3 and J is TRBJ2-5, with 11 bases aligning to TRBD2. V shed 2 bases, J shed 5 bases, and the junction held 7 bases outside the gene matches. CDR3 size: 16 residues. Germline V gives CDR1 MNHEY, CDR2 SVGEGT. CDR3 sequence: CASSYQLAGGGETQYF. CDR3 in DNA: TGTGCCAGCAGTTACCAGCTAGCGGGGGGCGGGGAGACCCAGTACTTC.

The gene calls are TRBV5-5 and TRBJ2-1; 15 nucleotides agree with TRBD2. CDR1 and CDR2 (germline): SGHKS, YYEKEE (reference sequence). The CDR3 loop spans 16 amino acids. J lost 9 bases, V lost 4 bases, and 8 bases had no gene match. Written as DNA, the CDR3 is TGTGCCAGCAGCCGGACTAGCGGGGGGGCCTTTTCTGAGCAGTTCTTC. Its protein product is CASSRTSGGAFSEQFF.

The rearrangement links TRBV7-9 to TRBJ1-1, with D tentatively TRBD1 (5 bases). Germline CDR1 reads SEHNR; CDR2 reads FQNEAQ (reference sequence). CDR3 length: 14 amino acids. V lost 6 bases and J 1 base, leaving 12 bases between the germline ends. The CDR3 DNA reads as TGTGCCAGCAGTCCAGGGAATCCGAACACTGAAGCTTTCTTT. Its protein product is CASSPGNPNTEAFF.

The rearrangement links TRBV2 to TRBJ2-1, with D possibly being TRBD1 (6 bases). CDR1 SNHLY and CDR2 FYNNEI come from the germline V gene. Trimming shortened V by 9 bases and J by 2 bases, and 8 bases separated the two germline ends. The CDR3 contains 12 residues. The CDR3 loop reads CARGQTYNEQFF. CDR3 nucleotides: TGTGCCAGAGGACAGACCTACAATGAGCAGTTCTTC.

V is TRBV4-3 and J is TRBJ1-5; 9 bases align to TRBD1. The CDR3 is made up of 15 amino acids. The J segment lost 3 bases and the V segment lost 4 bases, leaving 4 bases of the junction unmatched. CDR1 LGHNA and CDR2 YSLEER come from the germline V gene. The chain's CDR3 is CASSRDRDSNQPQHF. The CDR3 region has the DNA TGCGCCAGCAGCCGGGACAGGGACTCCAATCAGCCCCAGCATTTT.

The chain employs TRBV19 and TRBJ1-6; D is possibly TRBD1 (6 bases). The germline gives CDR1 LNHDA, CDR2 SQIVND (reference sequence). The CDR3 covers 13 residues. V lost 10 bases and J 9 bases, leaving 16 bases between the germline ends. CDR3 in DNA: TGTGCCACTTCAGGGGCGCTTGCTTCACCCCTCCACTTT. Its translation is CATSGALASPLHF.

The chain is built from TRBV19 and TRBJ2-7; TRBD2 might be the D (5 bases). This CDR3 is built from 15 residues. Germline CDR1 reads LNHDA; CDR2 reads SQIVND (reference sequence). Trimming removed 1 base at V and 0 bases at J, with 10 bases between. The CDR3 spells CASSIVEGSSYEQYF. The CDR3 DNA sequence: TGTGCCAGTAGTATAGTGGAAGGGAGCTCCTACGAGCAGTACTTC.

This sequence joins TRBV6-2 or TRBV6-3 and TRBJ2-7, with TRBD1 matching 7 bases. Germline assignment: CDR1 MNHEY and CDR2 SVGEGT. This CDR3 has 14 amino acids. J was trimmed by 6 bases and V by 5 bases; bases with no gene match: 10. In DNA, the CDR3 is TGTGCCAGCAGTACCTACAGGGGCCGGGGCGAGCAGTACTTC. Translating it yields CASSTYRGRGEQYF.

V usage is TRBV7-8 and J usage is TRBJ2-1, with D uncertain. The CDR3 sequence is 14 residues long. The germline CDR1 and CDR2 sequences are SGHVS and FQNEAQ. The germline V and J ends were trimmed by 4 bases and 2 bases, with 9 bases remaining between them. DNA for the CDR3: TGTGCCAGCAGCTCCGGGTCCCCCTACAATGAGCAGTTCTTC. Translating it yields CASSSGSPYNEQFF.

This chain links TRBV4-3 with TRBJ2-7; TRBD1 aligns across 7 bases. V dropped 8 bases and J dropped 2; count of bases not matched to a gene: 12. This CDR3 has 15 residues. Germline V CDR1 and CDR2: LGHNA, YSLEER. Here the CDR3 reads CASSASSQGAYEQYF. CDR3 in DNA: TGCGCCAGCTCGGCGTCTTCTCAGGGGGCCTACGAGCAGTACTTC.

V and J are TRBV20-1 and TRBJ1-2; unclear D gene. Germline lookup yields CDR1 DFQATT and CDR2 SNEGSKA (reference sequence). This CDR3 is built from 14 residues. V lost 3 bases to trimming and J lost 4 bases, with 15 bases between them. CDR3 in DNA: TGCAGTGCTAGTGGCCACCGTGGCCTCTATGGCTACACCTTC. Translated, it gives CSASGHRGLYGYTF.

The CDR3 sequence: CASSETAGSRYTF. For the CDR3, the DNA is TGTGCCAGCAGTGAAACCGCGGGTTCCCGCTACACCTTC. V usage is TRBV6-1 and J usage is TRBJ1-2, with D unclear. Germline V gene data show CDR1 as MNHNS and CDR2 as SASEGT. The CDR3 has 13 residues. Trimming pared 2 bases from V and 9 bases from J, leaving 13 bases between.

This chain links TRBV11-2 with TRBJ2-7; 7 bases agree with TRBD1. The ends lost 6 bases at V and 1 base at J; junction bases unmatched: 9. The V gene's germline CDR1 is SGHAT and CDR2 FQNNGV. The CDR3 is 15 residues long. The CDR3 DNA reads TGTGCCAGCAGACATGGGACAGATAATTCCTACGAGCAGTACTTC. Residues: CASRHGTDNSYEQYF. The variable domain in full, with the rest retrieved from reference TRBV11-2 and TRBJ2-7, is EAGVAQSPRYKIIEKRQSVAFWCNPISGHATLYWYQQILGQGPKLLIQFQNNGVVDDSQLPKDRFSAERLKGVDSTLKIQPAKLEDSAVYLCASRHGTDNSYEQYFGPGTRLTVT.